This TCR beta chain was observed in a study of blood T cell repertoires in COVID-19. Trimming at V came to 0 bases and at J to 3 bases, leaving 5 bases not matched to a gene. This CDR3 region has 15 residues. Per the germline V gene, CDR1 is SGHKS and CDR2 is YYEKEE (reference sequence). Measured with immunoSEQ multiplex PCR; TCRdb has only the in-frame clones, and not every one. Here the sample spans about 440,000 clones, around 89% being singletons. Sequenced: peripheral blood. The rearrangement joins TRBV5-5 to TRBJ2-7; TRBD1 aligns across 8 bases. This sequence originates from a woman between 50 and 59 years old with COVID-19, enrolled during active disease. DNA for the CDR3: TGTGCCAGCAGCTTGGTGGCAGGGGGCCACTACGAGCAGTACTTC. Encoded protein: CASSLVAGGHYEQYF.